Listed here are 21 T cell receptor beta chains from one sample, sequenced in a study of STAT5B mutations in CD4+ large granular lymphocyte leukemia. TCRdb's table, derived via immunoSEQ multiplex PCR, lists solely in-frame clones and lacks some. The sample holds just under 20,000 clones, about 88% seen once. Sequences were obtained from CD4+ T cells from blood buffy coats. All receptors derive from a human donor in good health.

The chain couples TRBV10-2 to TRBJ1-1, with 7 bases aligning to TRBD1. CDR1 is WSHSY, CDR2 SAAADI, per germline. CDR3 length: 14 residues. V shed 6 bases and J 3 bases; nucleotides not matched to a gene: 7. The CDR3 loop reads CASRIAGGHTEAFF. The CDR3 coding sequence is TGCGCCAGCAGGATTGCAGGGGGGCACACTGAAGCTTTCTTT.

This clone has a handful of counts. The rearrangement uses TRBV30 and TRBJ1-1; weak D call: TRBD1 (6 bases). V was clipped by 0 bases and J by 1 base, with 21 bases between them. From germline, CDR1 is GTSNPN and CDR2 SVGIG (reference sequence). This CDR3 has 18 amino acids. The CDR3 loop is CAWSVTSWGQGSNTEAFF. The CDR3 nucleotides read TGTGCCTGGAGTGTGACTTCTTGGGGGCAGGGTTCGAACACTGAAGCTTTCTTT.

This chain uses TRBV6-5 with TRBJ2-5; perhaps TRBD1 as D (6 bases). V was clipped by 0 bases and J by 2 bases, with 7 bases between them. Germline V gives CDR1 MNHEY, CDR2 SVGAGI. The length of the CDR3 is 14 residues. CDR3 in amino acids: CASSYSTGQETQYF. CDR3 nucleotides: TGTGCCAGCAGTTACTCGACAGGACAAGAGACCCAGTACTTC.

In DNA, the CDR3 is TGTGCCTGGGCGGTGGGGGGCCCAGATACGCAGTATTTT. Its translation is CAWAVGGPDTQYF. The chain recombines TRBV30 with TRBJ2-3; TRBD1 or TRBD2 may be the D gene (6 bases each). Germline V gene sequence: CDR1 GTSNPN, CDR2 SVGIG (reference sequence). The CDR3 covers 13 residues. V lost 5 bases and J lost 4, with 13 bases in between.

The chain links TRBV12-5 to TRBJ2-1, with a possible D match to TRBD2 (6 bases). Trimming shortened V by 5 bases and J by 9 bases, and 23 bases separated the two germline ends. The CDR3 is made up of 16 amino acids. Germline V gene lookup returns CDR1 LGHNT and CDR2 FRNRAP. In DNA, the CDR3 is TGTGCTAGTGGTGCACCGACTAGTAACGTTGGGGGTGAGCAGTTCTTC. Translating it yields CASGAPTSNVGGEQFF. Full variable domain (outside the CDR3, taken from reference TRBV12-5 and TRBJ2-1): DARVTQTPRHKVTEMGQEVTMRCQPILGHNTVFWYRQTMMQGLELLAYFRNRAPLDDSGMPKDRFSAEMPDATLATLKIQPSEPRDSAVYFCASGAPTSNVGGEQFFGPGTRLTVL.

The chain couples TRBV18 to TRBJ1-5; no clear D. This CDR3 has 14 amino acids. In germline, CDR1 is KGHSH, CDR2 LQKENI. V was pared by 3 bases and J by 5 bases, with 11 bases between. CDR3 sequence (DNA): TGTGCCAGCTCACCGGCCCAGGAGTATCAGCCCCAGCATTTT. This sequence encodes CASSPAQEYQPQHF.

The rearrangement uses TRBV2 and TRBJ2-1, with D perhaps being TRBD1 or TRBD2 (5 bases each). Trimming took off 5 bases at V and 7 bases at J, with 12 bases between the two ends. This CDR3 is 13 amino acids long. Germline CDR1 is SNHLY and CDR2 is FYNNEI. CDR3 bases: TGTGCCAGCAGTTACCAGAGGGGTAATGAGCAGTTCTTC. Residues: CASSYQRGNEQFF.

V usage is TRBV5-6 and J usage is TRBJ2-1, with TRBD1 as a possible D gene (6 bases). Germline CDR1 is SGHDT and CDR2 is YYEEEE. CDR3 size: 15 residues. The V and J ends lost 3 bases and 0 bases respectively, with 10 bases between them. The CDR3 nucleotides are TGTGCCAGCAGCTCGACAGGCGACTCCTACAATGAGCAGTTCTTC. Protein: CASSSTGDSYNEQFF.

In this sample, this clone turned up once. The CDR3 sequence: CASGYLGGGELFF. The CDR3 DNA reads TGTGCCAGCGGCTACCTGGGGGGCGGGGAGCTGTTTTTT. V and J are TRBV6-6 and TRBJ2-2; tentative D call: TRBD2 (6 bases). Germline V lookup: CDR1 MNHNY, CDR2 SVGAGI (reference sequence). V lost 8 bases to trimming and J lost 7 bases, with 14 bases between them. CDR3 length: 13 residues.

The chain uses TRBV14 and TRBJ2-1, with 10 positions matching TRBD2. Germline V gene sequence: CDR1 SGHDN, CDR2 FVKESK. The V gene end was trimmed by 4 bases and the J gene end by 9 bases; junction bases not matched to a gene: 0. The CDR3 is made up of 12 amino acids. The CDR3: CASSRLAGEQFF. CDR3 in DNA: TGTGCCAGCAGCCGACTAGCGGGTGAGCAGTTCTTC.

The chain employs TRBV23-1 and TRBJ1-2; perhaps TRBD1 as D (6 bases). TRBV23-1 has ORF status, its function being uncertain. V lost 0 bases, J lost 7 bases, and 15 bases lay in between. The CDR3 length is 15 residues. The chain's CDR3 is CASSQSPRGFSGYTF. CDR3 DNA: TGCGCCAGCAGTCAATCCCCCAGGGGTTTTAGTGGCTACACCTTC.

The V gene is TRBV4-1, the J gene TRBJ2-5, with 7 bases aligning to TRBD1. This CDR3 has 17 amino acids. The V gene's germline CDR1 is MGHRA and CDR2 YSYEKL. The V segment lost 4 bases and the J segment 0 bases; nucleotides outside the gene matches: 11. The CDR3 nucleotides read TGCGCCAGCAGCCGATCGGGACAGCGCGGCAACCAAGAGACCCAGTACTTC. Protein product: CASSRSGQRGNQETQYF.

V and J are TRBV9 and TRBJ2-7, with D perhaps TRBD1 (6 bases). CDR1 SGDLS and CDR2 YYNGEE come from the germline V gene. Trimming removed 4 bases from V and 4 bases from J, with 12 bases in between. There are 13 residues in the CDR3. As DNA, the CDR3 is TGTGCCAGCAGCTCGGGACACAATTACGAGCAGTACTTC. It yields the protein CASSSGHNYEQYF.

This sequence joins TRBV30 and TRBJ1-2; possible D gene TRBD1, 6 bases. Germline values: CDR1 GTSNPN, CDR2 SVGIG (reference sequence). The V end lost 4 bases, the J end lost 4 bases, and 16 bases lay between the germline ends. The CDR3 length is 14 residues. The CDR3 is CAWTRGRGVYGYTF. The CDR3 DNA follows: TGTGCCTGGACCAGAGGGAGGGGGGTCTATGGCTACACCTTC.

This sequence joins TRBV7-8 and TRBJ1-1, with 11 bases lining up with TRBD1. The CDR3 covers 15 residues. Germline loops: CDR1 SGHVS, CDR2 FQNEAQ. With 3 bases clipped from V and 10 bases from J, the junction kept 10 bases outside the gene matches. The CDR3 region is CASSLSTGTGGSAFF. DNA of the CDR3: TGTGCCAGCAGCTTGTCCACCGGGACAGGGGGTTCAGCTTTCTTT.

This chain uses TRBV5-6 with TRBJ1-1; 7 nucleotides agree with TRBD1. CDR3 length: 16 amino acids. After removal of 4 bases from V and 4 bases from J, the junction contained 13 bases not matched to a gene. From germline, CDR1 is SGHDT and CDR2 YYEEEE. CDR3 DNA sequence: TGTGCCAGCAGCGCCTCTCTGGGCAGGGGGGGCACTGAAGCTTTCTTT. Its protein is CASSASLGRGGTEAFF.

The gene calls are TRBV6-5 and TRBJ2-5, with 7 bases identical to TRBD2. The CDR3 spans 14 residues. CDR1 and CDR2 (germline): MNHEY, SVGAGI. V dropped 8 bases and J dropped 5; count of bases not matched to a gene: 11. Here the CDR3 DNA reads TGTGCCAGCCGCCCTTTGGGAGGGCCGGAGACCCAGTACTTC. Amino acid sequence: CASRPLGGPETQYF.

The genes are TRBV30 and TRBJ2-1; tentative D call: TRBD2 (6 bases). This CDR3 is 11 amino acids long. Germline V lookup: CDR1 GTSNPN, CDR2 SVGIG (reference sequence). Here the CDR3 DNA reads TGTACGGGGACTTCTTACAATGAGCAGTTCTTC. This translates into CTGTSYNEQFF.

The chain uses TRBV10-3 and TRBJ2-7; 9 bases are a match to TRBD1. Per germline, CDR1 ENHRY and CDR2 SYGVKD. The V and J ends lost 6 bases and 4 bases, in that order; junction bases with no gene match: 10. The CDR3 totals 15 residues. CDR3 coding DNA: TGTGCCATCAGCGGAACCGGGACAGGGCGATACGAGCAGTACTTC. The encoded protein is CAISGTGTGRYEQYF.

This sequence joins TRBV6-5 and TRBJ1-3; no definite D call. Looked up from germline, CDR1 is MNHEY and CDR2 is SVGAGI. The CDR3 consists of 14 residues. V dropped 5 bases and J dropped 1 base, with 9 bases sitting between them. CDR3 residues: CASSTVGSGNTIYF. CDR3 in DNA: TGTGCCAGCAGTACCGTGGGGTCTGGAAACACCATATATTTT.

V usage is TRBV11-2 and J usage is TRBJ2-5; TRBD2 matches 7 bases. Germline values: CDR1 SGHAT, CDR2 FQNNGV. J gave up 0 bases and V 4 bases, and 14 bases lay outside the gene matches. CDR3 length: 18 amino acids. CDR3: CASSSGRSGGGYQETQYF. The DNA of the CDR3 is TGTGCCAGCAGCTCCGGTAGATCTGGCGGGGGATACCAAGAGACCCAGTACTTC.